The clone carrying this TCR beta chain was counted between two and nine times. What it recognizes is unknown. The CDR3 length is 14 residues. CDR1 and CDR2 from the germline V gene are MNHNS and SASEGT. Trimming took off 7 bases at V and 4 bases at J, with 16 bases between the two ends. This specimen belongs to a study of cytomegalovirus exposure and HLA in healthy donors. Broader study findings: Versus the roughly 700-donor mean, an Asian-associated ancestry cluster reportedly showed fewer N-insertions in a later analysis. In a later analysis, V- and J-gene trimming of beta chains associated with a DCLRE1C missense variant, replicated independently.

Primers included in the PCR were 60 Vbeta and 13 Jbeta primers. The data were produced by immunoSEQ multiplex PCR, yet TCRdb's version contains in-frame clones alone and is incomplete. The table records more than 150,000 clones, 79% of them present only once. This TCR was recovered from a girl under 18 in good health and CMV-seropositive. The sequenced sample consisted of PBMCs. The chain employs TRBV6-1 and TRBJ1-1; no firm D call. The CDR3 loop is CASTLTVRVTEAFF. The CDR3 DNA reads TGTGCCAGCACACTGACGGTGAGGGTCACTGAAGCTTTCTTT.